This TCR beta chain was found in a study of blood T cells in healthy people across ages. Each donor gave 9 to 10 milliliters of peripheral blood. Samples each had at least 5.5 micrograms of total RNA extracted. Study observations and caveats: Long-lived donors carried more naive CD4+ cells and greater diversity than aged donors.

A second PCR, run for about 6 to 11 cycles, used a sample-barcoded 5' primer plus a J-beta primer mix. Tagging of each cDNA molecule was performed by a template-switch adaptor with 12 random nucleotides. TCRdb ran MiXCR on the 5' RACE reads and lists one entry per CDR3 protein. The sample holds just over 800,000 distinct CDR3 sequences, around 62% seen once. As for this clonotype: Its target is unknown.

The clonotype was recovered from a man aged 30 to 45 in good health. Sequencing was done on a sample of blood.

DNA for the CDR3: TGTGCCAGCAGCCAAGATTTGGGGGACCAGTACTTC. It specifies CASSQDLGDQYF. J is TRBJ2-4 and V is TRBV4-2; D possibly uses TRBD1 or TRBD2 (5 bases each). Germline lookup yields CDR1 LGHNA and CDR2 YNFKEQ. The CDR3 has 12 amino acids. V was cut by 0 bases and J by 13 bases, with 10 bases left in between.